Below are 26 T cell receptor beta chains sequenced from a single sample in a study of blood T cell repertoires in COVID-19. Generated by immunoSEQ multiplex PCR, the TCRdb table keeps only in-frame clones and is missing some. This sample carries about 390,000 clones, approximately 87% of them seen once, and the ten largest clones take 10%. The sample comprised PBMCs or T cells enriched from blood (not recorded which). The receptors here all came from a woman between 45 and 60 years old who had recovered from COVID-19.

The J gene is TRBJ2-1, the V gene TRBV5-1; TRBD2 matches 9 bases. V lost 5 bases, J lost 6 bases, and 9 bases stayed unmatched. CDR1 SGHRS and CDR2 YFSETQ come from the germline V gene. There are 15 residues in the CDR3. DNA for the CDR3: TGCGCCAGCAGGATTAGCGGGGGTTTTGGCAATGAGCAGTTCTTC. Translating it yields CASRISGGFGNEQFF.

The chain combines TRBV7-3 with TRBJ2-3; 10 bases match TRBD2. The CDR3 has 17 residues. The germline CDR1 and CDR2 sequences are SGHTA and FQGTGA. Germline trimming cut 2 bases from V and 6 bases from J; bases unmatched to any gene: 11. The DNA for the CDR3 is TGTGCCAGCAGCTTAGGGATTAGCGGGGGGCCCGTGGATACGCAGTATTTT. It encodes CASSLGISGGPVDTQYF.

This clone was detected once. This chain links TRBV2 with TRBJ2-7, with D perhaps matching TRBD1 (5 bases). V lost 7 bases, J lost 4 bases, and 20 bases lay in between. This CDR3 spans 15 amino acids. The germline V gene encodes CDR1 SNHLY and CDR2 FYNNEI. CDR3 sequence: CASTNPALRAYEQYF. The CDR3, as DNA: TGTGCCAGCACCAACCCAGCACTCAGGGCTTACGAGCAGTACTTC. The variable domain in full, with the rest retrieved from reference TRBV2 and TRBJ2-7, is EPEVTQTPSHQVTQMGQEVILRCVPISNHLYFYWYRQILGQKVEFLVSFYNNEISEKSEIFDDQFSVERPDGSNFTLKIRSTKLEDSAMYFCASTNPALRAYEQYFGPGTRLTVT.

The chain employs TRBV7-9 and TRBJ2-5; no clear D gene. Germline V CDR1 and CDR2: SEHNR, FQNEAQ (reference sequence). The CDR3 loop spans 13 amino acids. Deletions cut 5 bases from V and 5 bases from J, with 12 bases between. DNA for the CDR3: TGTGCCAGCAGCCGTCACGGGTTGGAGACCCAGTACTTC. Translated, it gives CASSRHGLETQYF.

This chain connects TRBV5-8 to TRBJ1-2; 10 nucleotides agree with TRBD1. Germline CDR1 SGHTS, CDR2 YDEGEE. V shed 0 bases, J shed 5 bases, and the junction held 10 bases outside the gene matches. CDR3 length: 17 amino acids. CDR3 sequence reads: CASSLASGTGVEYGYTF. CDR3 bases: TGTGCCAGCAGCTTGGCCTCCGGGACAGGGGTAGAATATGGCTACACCTTC.

This chain connects TRBV27 to TRBJ2-7, with 7 bases that match TRBD1. This CDR3 region has 12 residues. The V and J ends lost 9 bases and 2 bases, in that order; junction bases with no gene match: 4. In germline, CDR1 is MNHEY, CDR2 SMNVEV (reference sequence). The DNA for the CDR3 is TGTGCCAGTCGGGACAGAGCCTACGAGCAGTACTTC. Residues: CASRDRAYEQYF.

A word on this clone: Other DNA sequences in this specimen translate into the identical CDR3. This rearrangement joins TRBV10-3 to TRBJ1-1, with D possibly being TRBD1 (5 bases). V was cut by 10 bases and J by 1 base, with 7 bases left in between. From germline, CDR1 is ENHRY and CDR2 SYGVKD. The CDR3 sequence is 11 residues long. CDR3 bases: TGTGCCACGACAGAGAACACTGAAGCTTTCTTT. Translating gives CATTENTEAFF.

The J gene is TRBJ1-5, the V gene TRBV28; 7 bases map to TRBD1. With 6 bases clipped from V and 1 base from J, the junction kept 6 bases outside the gene matches. The length of the CDR3 is 15 residues. Germline assignment: CDR1 MDHEN and CDR2 SYDVKM. The CDR3: CASRRDSLSNQPQHF. The CDR3 DNA follows: TGTGCCAGCAGGAGGGACAGCTTAAGCAATCAGCCCCAGCATTTT.

V gene TRBV11-2 combines with J gene TRBJ1-2, with D perhaps TRBD1 (5 bases). The V gene's germline CDR1 is SGHAT and CDR2 FQNNGV. This CDR3 has 14 residues. V was pared by 5 bases and J by 7 bases, with 17 bases between. The CDR3 nucleotides are TGTGCCAGCAGCGTAATGACAGAAATTTCTGGCTACACCTTC. This gives the protein CASSVMTEISGYTF.

The J gene is TRBJ2-7, the V gene TRBV10-3, with D perhaps TRBD1 (5 bases). The CDR3 consists of 12 residues. Germline lookup yields CDR1 ENHRY and CDR2 SYGVKD. The V and J ends lost 6 bases and 0 bases respectively, with 6 bases between them. The CDR3 DNA follows: TGTGCCATCAGGACAGACTCCTACGAGCAGTACTTC. It translates to CAIRTDSYEQYF.

The rearrangement joins TRBV19 to TRBJ2-7, with 12 bases fitting TRBD1. CDR1 is LNHDA, CDR2 SQIVND, per germline (reference sequence). There are 15 residues in the CDR3. With 8 bases clipped from V and 6 bases from J, the junction kept 11 bases outside the gene matches. CDR3 sequence (DNA): TGTGCCAGTGGGACAGGGGGCGCCATTATGGCCGAGCAGTACTTC. It yields the protein CASGTGGAIMAEQYF.

This clone has just one count. The rearrangement joins TRBV2 to TRBJ1-1, with 8 bases identical to TRBD1. Germline V lookup: CDR1 SNHLY, CDR2 FYNNEI. The CDR3 is 14 residues long. Trimming took 11 bases from V and 5 from J; bases not matched to a gene: 13. Here the CDR3 DNA reads TGTGCCGGGAAGACAGGGGTAGAGGGTACTGAAGCTTTCTTT. This translates into CAGKTGVEGTEAFF.

The chain employs TRBV30 and TRBJ1-5, with 7 bases that match TRBD1. CDR3 length: 13 residues. The trim removed 2 bases at V and 4 bases at J, leaving 2 bases unmatched. CDR1 is GTSNPN, CDR2 SVGIG, per germline (reference sequence). In nucleotides, the CDR3 is TGTGCCTGGAGTACACAGGGGAATCAGCCCCAGCATTTT. Its translation is CAWSTQGNQPQHF. Variable domain in full (rest from reference TRBV30 and TRBJ1-5): SQTIHQWPATLVQPVGSPLSLECTVEGTSNPNLYWYRQAAGRGLQLLFYSVGIGQISSEVPQNLSASRPQDRQFILSSKKLLLSDSGFYLCAWSTQGNQPQHFGDGTRLSIL.

The V and J genes are TRBV28 and TRBJ1-2; TRBD1 might be the D (6 bases). This CDR3 is built from 14 residues. Germline V gene lookup returns CDR1 MDHEN and CDR2 SYDVKM. V shed 5 bases and J shed 13 bases, with 23 bases lying between them. The CDR3 reads CASSPGDKEYGGTF. CDR3 sequence (DNA): TGTGCCAGCAGTCCTGGGGACAAAGAATATGGGGGCACCTTC.

V and J are TRBV2 and TRBJ1-2; TRBD1 aligns across 8 bases. Germline V lookup: CDR1 SNHLY, CDR2 FYNNEI. This CDR3 spans 14 amino acids. V was clipped by 10 bases and J by 8 bases; unmatched bases: 15. This chain's CDR3 is CATPGSFTGGGYTF. The CDR3 coding sequence is TGTGCCACCCCCGGGAGCTTTACAGGGGGAGGCTACACCTTC. The full variable domain, in which reference TRBV2 and TRBJ1-2 provide the parts outside the CDR3, is EPEVTQTPSHQVTQMGQEVILRCVPISNHLYFYWYRQILGQKVEFLVSFYNNEISEKSEIFDDQFSVERPDGSNFTLKIRSTKLEDSAMYFCATPGSFTGGGYTFGSGTRLTVV.

This clone is a singleton in its sample. A much larger clone sits a single nucleotide away, making a read error possible. The chain has TRBV7-2 and TRBJ1-1; D remains ambiguous. The CDR3 sequence is 13 residues long. The germline CDR1 and CDR2 sequences are SGHTA and FQGNSA. V was pared by 3 bases and J by 1 base, with 6 bases between. The CDR3 is CASSFSGNTEAFF. CDR3 sequence (DNA): TGTGCCAGCAGCTTTAGCGGGAACACTGAAGCTTTCTTT.

The gene calls are TRBV2 and TRBJ2-5; no reliable D call. The CDR3 length is 14 residues. Germline V gene lookup returns CDR1 SNHLY and CDR2 FYNNEI. V lost 8 bases and J 2 bases, leaving 15 bases between the germline ends. CDR3 nucleotides: TGTGCCAGCCCAATACAGAGAGATCAAGAGACCCAGTACTTC. Residues: CASPIQRDQETQYF. Looking up the rest from reference TRBV2 and TRBJ2-5 gives the full variable domain: EPEVTQTPSHQVTQMGQEVILRCVPISNHLYFYWYRQILGQKVEFLVSFYNNEISEKSEIFDDQFSVERPDGSNFTLKIRSTKLEDSAMYFCASPIQRDQETQYFGPGTRLLVL.

The rearrangement joins TRBV27 to TRBJ2-1, with D perhaps TRBD2 (7 bases). Trimming removed 2 bases from V and 4 bases from J, with 15 bases in between. This CDR3 has 16 amino acids. CDR1 and CDR2 from the germline V gene are MNHEY and SMNVEV (reference sequence). CDR3 sequence: CASSLVGGGAYNEQFF. CDR3 DNA: TGTGCCAGCAGTTTAGTTGGCGGGGGCGCTTACAATGAGCAGTTCTTC.

The chain is built from TRBV30 and TRBJ1-2; 8 positions agree with TRBD1. CDR1 GTSNPN and CDR2 SVGIG come from the germline V gene (reference sequence). V dropped 4 bases and J dropped 4; count of bases not matched to a gene: 11. The CDR3 loop spans 15 amino acids. The CDR3 region is CAWTSGYRGTYGYTF. The CDR3 DNA sequence: TGTGCCTGGACCTCAGGATACAGGGGGACCTATGGCTACACCTTC.

The rearrangement links TRBV28 to TRBJ2-5; 9 bases line up with TRBD1. V dropped 6 bases and J dropped 2; count of bases not matched to a gene: 4. Per germline, CDR1 MDHEN and CDR2 SYDVKM. The CDR3 spans 14 residues. The CDR3 DNA is TGTGCCAGCAGGATACAGGGGGCGCAAGAGACCCAGTACTTC. Protein product: CASRIQGAQETQYF.

The sample holds one count of this clone. This sequence joins TRBV18 and TRBJ1-3; 7 bases are shared with TRBD1. Trimming took 2 bases from V and 8 from J; bases not matched to a gene: 9. CDR1 is KGHSH and CDR2 is LQKENI in the germline V gene. The CDR3 runs to 15 residues. In DNA form, the CDR3 reads TGTGCCAGCTCACCATCGACAGGGAGTTCGGACACCATATATTTT. Translating gives CASSPSTGSSDTIYF.

This clone occurred a few times. The V call is TRBV13, the J call TRBJ2-1, with no clear D. This CDR3 region has 12 residues. Germline CDR1 and CDR2: PRHDT and FYEKMQ (reference sequence). Deletions cut 0 bases from V and 9 bases from J, with 6 bases between. Here the CDR3 DNA reads TGTGCCAGCAGCTTAGGCATCGGTGAGCAGTTCTTC. Translated, it gives CASSLGIGEQFF.

The chain employs TRBV6-2 or TRBV6-3 and TRBJ1-6; 9 nucleotides agree with TRBD1. Trimming removed 6 bases from V and 7 bases from J; junction bases left unmatched: 7. The V gene's germline CDR1 is MNHEY and CDR2 SVGEGT. The CDR3 loop spans 15 amino acids. CDR3 DNA sequence: TGTGCCAGCAGCAGGTCGACAGGGGGAAATTCACCCCTCCACTTT. Encoded protein: CASSRSTGGNSPLHF.

V is TRBV4-1 and J is TRBJ1-2, with D possibly matching TRBD1 (6 bases). Germline loops: CDR1 MGHRA, CDR2 YSYEKL. The CDR3 covers 16 residues. The V end lost 2 bases, the J end lost 2 bases, and 15 bases lay between the germline ends. This CDR3 reads CASSQFVGGVNYGYTF. For the CDR3, the DNA is TGCGCCAGCAGCCAATTCGTAGGGGGGGTCAACTATGGCTACACCTTC.

The chain couples TRBV15 to TRBJ2-1, with 7 bases matching TRBD2. Germline lookup yields CDR1 LNHNV and CDR2 YYDKDF (reference sequence). Trimming removed 0 bases from V and 8 bases from J; junction bases left unmatched: 1. The CDR3 loop spans 13 amino acids. The CDR3 is CATSRDREDEQFF. CDR3 sequence (DNA): TGTGCCACCAGCAGAGATCGGGAGGATGAGCAGTTCTTC.

The CDR3 DNA reads TGTGCCAGCAGCTTGTCCAGGGGAGATCAGCCCCAGCATTTT. Translated: CASSLSRGDQPQHF. The chain combines TRBV5-8 with TRBJ1-5; weak D call: TRBD1 (6 bases). V lost 1 base and J 5 bases, leaving 10 bases between the germline ends. The CDR3 has 14 residues. Germline CDR1 reads SGHTS; CDR2 reads YDEGEE.